The TCR beta chain under discussion was sequenced for a study of spatial heterogeneity in lung cancer. In the library, each TCR cDNA molecule bore its own unique molecular identifier. Each CDR3 protein gets one entry after TCRdb re-called the 5' RACE reads with MiXCR. The table includes 60,000 to 80,000 distinct CDR3 sequences, about 14% detected once. V was clipped by 7 bases and J by 5 bases, with 12 bases between them. Looked up from germline, CDR1 is SGHAT and CDR2 is FQNNGV. This CDR3 contains 12 residues. Time point defined: sample taken at primary tumor resection. Whole RNA, which was extracted from tumor, nontumor lung tissue or frozen PBMC, was sequenced without any cell sorting.

Material: PBMCs, obtained at surgery. The TCR comes from a male donor with early-stage non-small cell lung cancer. The rearrangement joins TRBV11-2 to TRBJ2-7, with a possible D match to TRBD1 (6 bases). CDR3 bases: TGTGCCAGCAACAGGGACGTCGACGAGCAGTACTTC. Translated: CASNRDVDEQYF.